Included here is one T cell receptor beta chain sequence, with context. Its antigen remains unidentified. The sample originates from a study of blood T cells in healthy people across ages. Study-wide findings and caveats: Age advanced and TCR beta diversity per million T cells fell, roughly linearly. Compared with aged donors, long-lived donors showed fewer expanded clones, suggesting selection.

Alongside a J-beta primer mix, a sample-barcoded 5' primer served in a second PCR lasting about 7 to 12 cycles. TCRdb reprocessed the 5' RACE reads with MiXCR, giving one entry per CDR3 protein. This sample carries some 850,000 distinct CDR3 sequences, around a quarter of them seen once, and the ten largest clones take 3%. Germline V lookup: CDR1 ENHRY, CDR2 SYGVKD. V lost 4 bases to trimming and J lost 2 bases, with 15 bases between them. The CDR3 loop spans 15 amino acids. Another study also made use of these data, one on T cells of mothers and their children. As that report states: An overlap that was slightly higher, though non-significant, was seen in related mother-child pairs versus unrelated pairs. Sequencing revealed no T cell clones that were persistent and microchimeric.

The TCR originated in a boy aged 5-17 years in good health. The sequenced material came from blood. The chain uses TRBV10-3 and TRBJ2-7; D is perhaps TRBD1 or TRBD2 (6 bases each). As DNA, the CDR3 is TGTGCCATCAGTGTAGAGGGGGGCCACCCCTACGAGCAGTACTTC. Translating it yields CAISVEGGHPYEQYF.